This T cell receptor beta chain was identified in a study of T cell changes during pregnancy in multiple sclerosis. Libraries were prepared by immunoSEQ multiplex PCR; TCRdb keeps only in-frame clonotypes and omits some of them. The table lists approximately 90,000 clones, approximately 94% of them singletons, with roughly 0.81% in the top ten. Looked up from germline, CDR1 is SGHTA and CDR2 is FQGTGA. The CDR3 totals 13 residues. V lost 2 bases to trimming and J lost 5 bases, with 7 bases between them. The chain links TRBV7-3 to TRBJ1-5; weak D call: TRBD1 (5 bases). The clonotype originates from a female donor with multiple sclerosis, enrolled in a pregnancy study. The specimen comprised peripheral blood, sampled in the third trimester of pregnancy. As DNA, the CDR3 is TGTGCCAGCAGCTTATGGGGGGATCAGCCCCAGCATTTT. Translating it yields CASSLWGDQPQHF.